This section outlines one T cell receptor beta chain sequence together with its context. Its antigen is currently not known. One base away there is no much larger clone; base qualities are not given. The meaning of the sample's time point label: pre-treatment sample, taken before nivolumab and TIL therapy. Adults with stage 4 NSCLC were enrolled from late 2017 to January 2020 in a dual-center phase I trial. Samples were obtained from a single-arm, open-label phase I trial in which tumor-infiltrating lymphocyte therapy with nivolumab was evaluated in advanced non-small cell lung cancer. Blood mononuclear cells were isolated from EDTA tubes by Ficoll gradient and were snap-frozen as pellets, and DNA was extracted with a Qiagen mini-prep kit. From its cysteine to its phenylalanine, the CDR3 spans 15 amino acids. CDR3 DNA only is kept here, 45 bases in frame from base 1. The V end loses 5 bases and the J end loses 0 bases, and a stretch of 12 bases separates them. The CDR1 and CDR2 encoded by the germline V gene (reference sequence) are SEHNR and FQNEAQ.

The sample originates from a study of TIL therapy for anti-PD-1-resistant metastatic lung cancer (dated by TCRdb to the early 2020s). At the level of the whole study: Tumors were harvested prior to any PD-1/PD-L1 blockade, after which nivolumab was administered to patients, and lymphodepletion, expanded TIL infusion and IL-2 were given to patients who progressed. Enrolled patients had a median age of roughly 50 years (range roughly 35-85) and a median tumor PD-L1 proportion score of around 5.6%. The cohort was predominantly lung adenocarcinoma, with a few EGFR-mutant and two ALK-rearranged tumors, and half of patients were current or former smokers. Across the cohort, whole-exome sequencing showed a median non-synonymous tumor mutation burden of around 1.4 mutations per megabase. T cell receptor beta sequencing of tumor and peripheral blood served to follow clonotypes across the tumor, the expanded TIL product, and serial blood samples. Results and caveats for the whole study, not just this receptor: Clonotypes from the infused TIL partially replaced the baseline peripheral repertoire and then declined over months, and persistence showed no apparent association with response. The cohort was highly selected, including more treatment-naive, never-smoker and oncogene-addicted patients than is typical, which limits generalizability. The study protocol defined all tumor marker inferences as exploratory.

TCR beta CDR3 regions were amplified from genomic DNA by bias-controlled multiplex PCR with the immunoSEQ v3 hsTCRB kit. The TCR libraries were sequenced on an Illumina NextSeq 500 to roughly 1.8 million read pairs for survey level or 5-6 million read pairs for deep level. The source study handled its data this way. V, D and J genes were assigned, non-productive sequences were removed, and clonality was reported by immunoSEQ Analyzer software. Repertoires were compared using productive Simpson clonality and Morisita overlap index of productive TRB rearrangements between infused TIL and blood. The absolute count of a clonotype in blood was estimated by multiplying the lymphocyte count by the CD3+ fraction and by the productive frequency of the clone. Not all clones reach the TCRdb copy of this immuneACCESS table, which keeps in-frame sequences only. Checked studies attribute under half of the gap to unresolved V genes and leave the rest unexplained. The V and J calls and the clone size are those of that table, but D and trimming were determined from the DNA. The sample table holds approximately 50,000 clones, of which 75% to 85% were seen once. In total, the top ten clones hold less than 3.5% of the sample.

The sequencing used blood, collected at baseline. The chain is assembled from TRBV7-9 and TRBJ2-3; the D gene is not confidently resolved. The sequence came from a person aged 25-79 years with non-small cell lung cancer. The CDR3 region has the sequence CASSPRLSSTDTQYF. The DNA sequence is TGTGCCAGCAGCCCAAGACTGAGTAGCACAGATACGCAGTATTTT.